This passage covers 9 T cell receptor beta chains from one sample sequenced in a study of response to subunit inactivated influenza vaccine. TCRdb recomputed calls from the RT-PCR reads with MiXCR, one row per CDR3 protein. The sample holds 500,000 to 650,000 distinct CDR3 sequences, 6% to 9% seen once. Specimen: PBMCs from blood, collected roughly 24 months after vaccination. These receptors all stem from a man aged 50 to 75 who received an inactivated influenza vaccine.

This sequence joins TRBV7-2 and TRBJ1-2, with 9 bases that match TRBD1. Per germline, CDR1 SGHTA and CDR2 FQGNSA. The CDR3 covers 17 residues. J lost 4 bases, V lost 4 bases, and 13 bases had no gene match. The CDR3 DNA reads as TGTGCCAGCAGCTCCCCCGGTCGGGACAGGGCGTCCTATGGCTACACCTTC. It translates to CASSSPGRDRASYGYTF.

Only a few counts were recorded for this clonotype. The chain joins TRBV10-1 to TRBJ1-2; 10 bases align to TRBD1. Trimming at V came to 6 bases and at J to 4 bases, leaving 5 bases not matched to a gene. Germline lookup yields CDR1 WNHNN and CDR2 SYGVQD (reference sequence). CDR3 size: 14 residues. The CDR3 nucleotides read TGCGCCAGCAGCGGGGGACAGGGGACCTATGGCTACACCTTC. Protein: CASSGGQGTYGYTF.

This clonotype was observed a handful of times. J is TRBJ1-1 and V is TRBV6-2 or TRBV6-3; D unresolved. Germline lookup yields CDR1 MNHEY and CDR2 SVGEGT. This CDR3 spans 11 amino acids. V shed 6 bases and J shed 7 bases, with 9 bases lying between them. The CDR3 nucleotides read TGTGCCAGCAGCCTCTCCCGTGAAGCTTTCTTT. It yields the protein CASSLSREAFF.

This clonotype was seen at least ten times. The chain has TRBV6-1 and TRBJ2-5; TRBD2 matches 10 bases. J lost 5 bases, V lost 2 bases, and 8 bases had no gene match. CDR1 and CDR2 from the germline V gene are MNHNS and SASEGT. There are 16 residues in the CDR3. The CDR3 nucleotides are TGTGCCAGCAGTGAACTAGCGGGAGCTACGGGGGAGACCCAGTACTTC. Translation gives CASSELAGATGETQYF.

V usage is TRBV6-5 and J usage is TRBJ2-7; D remains ambiguous. Germline CDR1 and CDR2: MNHEY and SVGAGI. Trimming took off 0 bases at V and 0 bases at J, with 12 bases between the two ends. The CDR3 loop spans 16 amino acids. CDR3 bases: TGTGCCAGCAGTTACTCCGGACGGTCTAGCTCCTACGAGCAGTACTTC. Translating gives CASSYSGRSSSYEQYF.

This clonotype was counted only a few times. This chain links TRBV20-1 with TRBJ2-7; D tentatively reads TRBD1 or TRBD2 (5 bases each). The CDR3 extends over 19 amino acids. V dropped 5 bases and J dropped 2 bases, with 31 bases sitting between them. Germline CDR1 reads DFQATT; CDR2 reads SNEGSKA (reference sequence). As DNA, the CDR3 is TGCAGTGCTCGAGCCCAAGAAATTTACCGGGACCCTCTTCCCTACGAGCAGTACTTC. Residues: CSARAQEIYRDPLPYEQYF.

The chain is built from TRBV7-9 and TRBJ2-5; 10 bases match TRBD2. Germline assignment: CDR1 SEHNR and CDR2 FQNEAQ (reference sequence). V dropped 4 bases and J dropped 5; count of bases not matched to a gene: 7. The CDR3 covers 15 residues. The CDR3 spells CASSYGTSAEETQYF. As DNA, the CDR3 is TGTGCCAGCAGCTACGGGACTAGCGCCGAGGAGACCCAGTACTTC. The whole variable domain, filled in from reference TRBV7-9 and TRBJ2-5, reads DTGVSQNPRHKITKRGQNVTFRCDPISEHNRLYWYRQTLGQGPEFLTYFQNEAQLEKSRLLSDRFSAERPKGSFSTLEIQRTEQGDSAMYLCASSYGTSAEETQYFGPGTRLLVL.

The sample holds many counts of this clonotype. The chain has TRBV7-2 and TRBJ2-1; TRBD2 agrees at 7 bases. With V trimmed by 2 bases and J by 4 bases, 5 bases remained unmatched. The CDR3 length is 15 residues. Looked up from germline, CDR1 is SGHTA and CDR2 is FQGNSA. CDR3 sequence (DNA): TGTGCCAGCAGCTTATATAGCGGGCCTTACAATGAGCAGTTCTTC. This translates into CASSLYSGPYNEQFF.

This chain connects TRBV5-5 to TRBJ2-1; 8 bases agree with TRBD1. The ends lost 1 base at V and 8 bases at J; junction bases unmatched: 5. The germline V gene has CDR1 SGHKS and CDR2 YYEKEE (reference sequence). The CDR3 contains 14 residues. CDR3 region: CASSLKGQGYEQFF. CDR3 sequence (DNA): TGTGCCAGCAGCTTGAAAGGACAGGGATATGAGCAGTTCTTC. Complete variable domain (other parts from reference TRBV5-5 and TRBJ2-1): DAGVTQSPTHLIKTRGQQVTLRCSPISGHKSVSWYQQVLGQGPQFIFQYYEKEERGRGNFPDRFSARQFPNYSSELNVNALLLGDSALYLCASSLKGQGYEQFFGPGTRLTVL.